The 28 T cell receptor beta chains given below trace back to one sample, sequenced in a study of T-cell memory formation after mild COVID-19. TCRdb fed the 5' RACE reads into MiXCR, producing one record per CDR3 protein. The sample yields about 250,000 distinct CDR3 sequences, less than 20% seen once. Sequenced: PBMCs or a T cell subset sorted from them (not recorded which). The receptors were sampled from an adult woman who had mild COVID-19 (a few samples of this study predate the infection). Cell type and time point are not known.

This clonotype was recorded a few times. V and J are TRBV19 and TRBJ2-7; 11 nucleotides line up with TRBD1. J gave up 3 bases and V 3 bases, and 4 bases lay outside the gene matches. Germline V lookup: CDR1 LNHDA, CDR2 SQIVND (reference sequence). The CDR3 consists of 15 residues. CDR3 sequence (DNA): TGTGCCAGTAGTATGACGGGACAGGGGGGCTACGAGCAGTACTTC. Its protein product is CASSMTGQGGYEQYF.

The chain combines TRBV25-1 with TRBJ2-1; D is ambiguous. The V end was cut by 6 bases, the J end by 6 bases, with 18 bases between. The germline CDR1 and CDR2 sequences are MGHDK and SYGVNS. The length of the CDR3 is 15 residues. For the CDR3, the DNA is TGTGCCAGCAGCCCCACGGCCGAGCTAGGCAATGAGCAGTTCTTC. Encoded protein: CASSPTAELGNEQFF.

Only a few counts were recorded for this clonotype. The chain couples TRBV12-3 or TRBV12-4 to TRBJ2-1, with TRBD2 identical over 14 bases. Trimming removed 4 bases from V and 5 bases from J; junction bases left unmatched: 7. This CDR3 is 17 amino acids long. CDR3 nucleotide sequence: TGTGCCAGCAGTTCTACGACTAGCGGGAGGGGGAACAATGAGCAGTTCTTC. This sequence encodes CASSSTTSGRGNNEQFF.

The rearrangement joins TRBV20-1 to TRBJ1-1, with no clear D. This CDR3 has 15 residues. Germline loops: CDR1 DFQATT, CDR2 SNEGSKA (reference sequence). The V gene lost 0 bases and the J gene lost 4 bases, with 15 bases spanning the gap. CDR3 sequence reads: CSARDRVFFGTEAFF. CDR3 DNA sequence: TGCAGTGCTAGAGATAGGGTCTTTTTTGGCACTGAAGCTTTCTTT.

The rearrangement joins TRBV20-1 to TRBJ1-5, with 7 bases fitting TRBD1. Germline assignment: CDR1 DFQATT and CDR2 SNEGSKA (reference sequence). This CDR3 contains 14 residues. V lost 6 bases to trimming and J lost 3 bases; unmatched junction nucleotides: 8. The CDR3 loop is CSALPGQINQPQHF. The CDR3 nucleotides read TGCAGTGCCTTGCCGGGACAGATCAATCAGCCCCAGCATTTT.

The V gene is TRBV14, the J gene TRBJ2-3; D gene ambiguous. Germline V gene data show CDR1 as SGHDN and CDR2 as FVKESK. The CDR3 covers 15 residues. Trimming left V 2 bases short and J 4 bases short, with 13 bases between. CDR3 region: CASSQLDSVADTQYF. CDR3 sequence (DNA): TGTGCCAGCAGCCAACTAGACTCGGTGGCAGATACGCAGTATTTT.

The CDR3 protein is CSARRQGITQYF. CDR3 nucleotides: TGCAGTGCTAGGAGACAGGGGATAACCCAGTACTTC. The genes are TRBV20-1 and TRBJ2-5; 8 positions agree with TRBD1. Germline V gene sequence: CDR1 DFQATT, CDR2 SNEGSKA (reference sequence). V shed 3 bases, J shed 8 bases, and the junction held 5 bases outside the gene matches. This CDR3 is built from 12 residues.

This clonotype turned up a few times. The chain has TRBV6-2 or TRBV6-3 and TRBJ2-7; a possible D gene is TRBD2 (5 bases). The CDR3 length is 11 residues. With 8 bases removed from V and 1 base from J, the gap between germline ends came to 6 bases. Germline CDR1 is MNHEY and CDR2 is SVGEGT. This CDR3 reads CASGLSYEQYF. Here the CDR3 DNA reads TGTGCCAGCGGACTTTCCTACGAGCAGTACTTC.

The chain links TRBV20-1 to TRBJ1-2, with TRBD1 matching 7 bases. The CDR3 is 14 amino acids. V trimming: 3 bases; J trimming: 1 base; junction bases outside the gene matches: 5. Germline values: CDR1 DFQATT, CDR2 SNEGSKA (reference sequence). CDR3 residues: CSASRDSGNYGYTF. Written as DNA, the CDR3 is TGCAGTGCTAGCCGGGACAGCGGTAACTATGGCTACACCTTC.

This clonotype was counted only a few times. The genes are TRBV3-1 and TRBJ1-5; unclear D gene. This CDR3 spans 13 amino acids. Germline CDR1 reads LGHDT; CDR2 reads YNNKEL (reference sequence). Between the trimmed V and J ends, which lost 0 bases and 6 bases, there was a span of 6 bases. CDR3 sequence reads: CASSQDRRQPQHF. In nucleotides, the CDR3 is TGTGCCAGCAGCCAAGATCGTCGTCAGCCCCAGCATTTT.

This clonotype was recorded a few times. Written as DNA, the CDR3 is TGTGCCACCAGCAGAGAACGAGTGGGGCCCTCTGGGGCCAACGTCCTGACTTTC. Its protein product is CATSRERVGPSGANVLTF. The V gene is TRBV15, the J gene TRBJ2-6, with D perhaps matching TRBD1 (5 bases). The V gene's germline CDR1 is LNHNV and CDR2 YYDKDF (reference sequence). Trimming left V 0 bases short and J 0 bases short, with 12 bases between. This CDR3 is built from 18 residues.

This chain joins TRBV4-1 and TRBJ2-7; the match to TRBD2 covers 7 bases. CDR1 and CDR2 from the germline V gene are MGHRA and YSYEKL. The V gene end was trimmed by 0 bases and the J gene end by 3 bases; junction bases not matched to a gene: 8. This CDR3 spans 16 amino acids. CDR3 nucleotide sequence: TGCGCCAGCAGCCAAGACCCCGGACTAGTTTACTACGAGCAGTACTTC. Translating gives CASSQDPGLVYYEQYF.

The V gene is TRBV7-2, the J gene TRBJ1-2; 9 positions match TRBD1. In germline, CDR1 is SGHTA, CDR2 FQGNSA. V was pared by 4 bases and J by 4 bases, with 4 bases of the junction left unmatched. The length of the CDR3 is 14 residues. The CDR3 loop is CASSWGQGAYGYTF. The CDR3 coding sequence is TGTGCCAGCAGCTGGGGACAGGGAGCCTATGGCTACACCTTC.

This clonotype came up a few times. This sequence joins TRBV12-3 or TRBV12-4 and TRBJ2-1; 9 bases fit TRBD2. The CDR3 runs 15 residues. Trimming took 2 bases from V and 9 from J; bases not matched to a gene: 8. The CDR3, as DNA: TGTGCCAGCAGTTTATGGCGGGGGGGCCGTACTGAGCAGTTCTTC. Translating gives CASSLWRGGRTEQFF.

This clonotype was detected many times. The rearrangement uses TRBV5-5 and TRBJ2-3, with TRBD2 matching 9 bases. V lost 1 base and J lost 1; bases outside the gene matches: 10. This CDR3 has 18 residues. Germline CDR1 and CDR2: SGHKS and YYEKEE (reference sequence). The CDR3 protein is CASSLSPVAGARTDTQYF. The CDR3 nucleotides are TGTGCCAGCAGCTTGTCCCCTGTAGCGGGGGCCCGCACAGATACGCAGTATTTT.

The V call is TRBV15, the J call TRBJ1-1; TRBD1 is a possible D gene (6 bases). The CDR3 consists of 13 residues. Between the trimmed V and J ends, which lost 6 bases and 4 bases, there was a span of 12 bases. CDR1 LNHNV and CDR2 YYDKDF come from the germline V gene (reference sequence). As DNA, the CDR3 is TGTGCCACCAGGGCAGGGGCCTTCACTGAAGCTTTCTTT. This sequence encodes CATRAGAFTEAFF.

The rearrangement joins TRBV6-6 to TRBJ2-2; maybe TRBD1 (6 bases). CDR1 MNHNY and CDR2 SVGAGI come from the germline V gene (reference sequence). The germline V and J ends were trimmed by 8 bases and 4 bases, with 11 bases remaining between them. The CDR3 has 13 residues. In DNA, the CDR3 is TGTGCCAGCGGAGGACAGCCCACCGGGGAGCTGTTTTTT. Translating it yields CASGGQPTGELFF.

This clonotype was found once. The chain uses TRBV6-1 and TRBJ2-7; D remains unclear. In germline, CDR1 is MNHNS, CDR2 SASEGT. CDR3 size: 11 residues. V shed 2 bases and J shed 6 bases, with 5 bases lying between them. The CDR3, as DNA: TGTGCCAGCAGTGAATTCCCCGAGCAGTACTTC. Translation: CASSEFPEQYF.

This clonotype has only a few counts. The J gene is TRBJ2-3, the V gene TRBV25-1, with 8 positions matching TRBD1. After removal of 6 bases from V and 3 bases from J, the junction contained 5 bases not matched to a gene. This CDR3 comprises 14 residues. The germline V gene encodes CDR1 MGHDK and CDR2 SYGVNS. The CDR3 DNA reads TGTGCCAGCAGCCCCAGGGGGCGGACAGATACGCAGTATTTT. It yields the protein CASSPRGRTDTQYF.

At least ten counts were recorded for this clonotype. This chain connects TRBV5-1 to TRBJ2-1; D possibly corresponds to TRBD2 (6 bases). Germline lookup yields CDR1 SGHRS and CDR2 YFSETQ. V was cut by 0 bases and J by 4 bases, with 11 bases left in between. The CDR3 runs to 15 residues. The CDR3 spells CASSLVGGDYNEQFF. The CDR3 coding sequence is TGCGCCAGCAGCTTGGTGGGCGGGGATTACAATGAGCAGTTCTTC.

The rearrangement uses TRBV20-1 and TRBJ1-5; D is possibly TRBD1 (6 bases). This CDR3 has 12 amino acids. V gave up 6 bases and J gave up 5 bases, with 11 bases separating them. Per germline, CDR1 DFQATT and CDR2 SNEGSKA (reference sequence). The DNA of the CDR3 is TGCAGTGCCGTGCAGGGGTATCAGCCCCAGCATTTT. Protein sequence: CSAVQGYQPQHF.

There are a few counts of this clonotype. The chain is built from TRBV18 and TRBJ2-3; 11 bases align to TRBD2. The CDR3 length is 16 residues. V lost 0 bases and J lost 5; bases outside the gene matches: 4. CDR1 is KGHSH, CDR2 LQKENI, per germline. The CDR3 region is CASSPPNLAGGDTQYF. CDR3 bases: TGTGCCAGCTCACCACCAAACCTAGCGGGGGGAGATACGCAGTATTTT.

The chain couples TRBV5-1 to TRBJ2-4; 11 bases align to TRBD2. The CDR3 consists of 16 residues. Looked up from germline, CDR1 is SGHRS and CDR2 is YFSETQ. The V gene end was trimmed by 0 bases and the J gene end by 3 bases; junction bases not matched to a gene: 2. This CDR3 reads CASSLETSGVKNIQYF. CDR3 bases: TGCGCCAGCAGCTTGGAGACTAGCGGGGTCAAAAACATTCAGTACTTC.

The J gene is TRBJ1-1, the V gene TRBV12-3 or TRBV12-4; D is undetermined. The CDR3 loop spans 11 amino acids. The V end was cut by 6 bases, the J end by 3 bases, with 5 bases between. In DNA form, the CDR3 reads TGTGCCAGCAGACGGTACACTGAAGCTTTCTTT. It codes for CASRRYTEAFF.

This clonotype was seen only a few times. This chain connects TRBV30 to TRBJ2-7; 10 bases align to TRBD1. J was trimmed by 7 bases and V by 1 base; bases with no gene match: 4. Germline V gene sequence: CDR1 GTSNPN, CDR2 SVGIG (reference sequence). CDR3 length: 13 residues. This CDR3 reads CAWSGDRGREQYF. CDR3 DNA: TGTGCCTGGAGTGGGGACAGGGGTCGGGAGCAGTACTTC.

The chain uses TRBV5-1 and TRBJ2-1; D possibly matches TRBD1 or TRBD2 (7 bases each). V was shortened by 0 bases and J by 6 bases, with 19 bases between the two germline ends. The CDR3 has 17 amino acids. Per germline, CDR1 SGHRS and CDR2 YFSETQ. The CDR3 region has the DNA TGCGCCAGCAGCTTGGCCCTCCAGGGGGGGAAGGTCAATGAGCAGTTCTTC. Encoded protein: CASSLALQGGKVNEQFF.

The V and J genes are TRBV10-3 and TRBJ1-1, with TRBD1 matching over 8 bases. The CDR3 runs to 14 residues. V dropped 4 bases and J dropped 5; count of bases not matched to a gene: 6. In germline, CDR1 is ENHRY, CDR2 SYGVKD. DNA for the CDR3: TGTGCCATCAGTGGCGTGGACAGGGATACTGAAGCTTTCTTT. It yields the protein CAISGVDRDTEAFF.

At least ten counts were recorded for this clonotype. This sequence joins TRBV6-5 and TRBJ2-2, with D perhaps assigned TRBD1 or TRBD2 (6 bases each). This CDR3 has 14 amino acids. Germline V gives CDR1 MNHEY, CDR2 SVGAGI. Trimming stripped 10 bases from V and 0 bases from J, with 12 bases between. CDR3 in amino acids: CAIRGAPNTGELFF. In nucleotides, the CDR3 is TGTGCCATAAGGGGGGCCCCGAACACCGGGGAGCTGTTTTTT.